The rows below give T cell receptor beta chains drawn from one sample of a study of blood T cells in healthy people across ages. One entry per CDR3 protein results from TCRdb running MiXCR on the 5' RACE reads. Here the sample spans about 1,500,000 distinct CDR3 sequences, roughly 27% being singletons. Material: blood. The receptors shown here come from a woman aged 30 to 39 in good health. The CDR3 runs from the conserved cysteine through the conserved F or W. The D gene is left open where the match is weak. Part of the rows lack a size; the others show once, few, many or a class for expanded clones.

v_gene	j_gene	d_gene	len	abundance	CDR3nt	CDR3aa
TRBV28	TRBJ2-7	TRBD1	16	NA	TGTGCCAGCAGTTTAGGGACAGGGGCCAACCCCTACGAGCAGTACTTC	CASSLGTGANPYEQYF
TRBV20-1	TRBJ2-1	NA	14	many	TGCAGTGCTAGAGATCTGGTCTCCTACAATGAGCAGTTCTTC	CSARDLVSYNEQFF
TRBV7-2	TRBJ2-1	TRBD2	17	many	TGTGCCAGCAGCTCGGGACTAGCGGGGGGGTCCTACAATGAGCAGTTCTTC	CASSSGLAGGSYNEQFF
TRBV20-1	TRBJ1-2	TRBD1	14	few	TGCAGTGCTAGTAAAACAGGGGCGGTCTATGGCTACACCTTC	CSASKTGAVYGYTF
TRBV7-9	TRBJ2-3	NA	12	NA	TGTGCCAGCAGCATCAGCACAGGTACGCAGTATTTT	CASSISTGTQYF
TRBV20-1	TRBJ1-1	NA	13	once	TGCAGTGCTAGAGAACACTTGAACACTGAAGCTTTCTTT	CSAREHLNTEAFF
TRBV5-1	TRBJ2-5	NA	15	NA	TGCGCCAGCAGCCTGGACAAGGGGGGTGGAGAGACCCAGTACTTC	CASSLDKGGGETQYF
TRBV14	TRBJ1-5	NA	13	NA	TGTGCCAGCGGCCAAGATCGTGGTCAGCCCCAGCATTTT	CASGQDRGQPQHF
TRBV5-5	TRBJ1-5	NA	14	NA	TGTGCCAGCAGCTTGTTTTGGAGCAATCAGCCCCAGCATTTT	CASSLFWSNQPQHF
TRBV6-5	TRBJ2-3	TRBD1	14	NA	TGTGCCAGCAGTTACGACAGGGAGTTGGATACGCAGTATTTT	CASSYDRELDTQYF
TRBV7-2	TRBJ2-1	TRBD2	16	many	TGTGCCAGCAGCCCCTCTAGCGGGGGGGCCTACAATGAGCAGTTCTTC	CASSPSSGGAYNEQFF
TRBV7-2	TRBJ1-5	NA	15	few	TGTGCCAGCAGCTTAGATGGTGGAGGGCGGCAGCCCCAGCATTTT	CASSLDGGGRQPQHF
TRBV18	TRBJ2-6	NA	16	few	TGTGCCAGCTCACCTCAAGGGGTAGTGGGGGCCAACGTCCTGACTTTC	CASSPQGVVGANVLTF
TRBV12-3/TRBV12-4	TRBJ1-2	NA	11	few	TGTGCCAGCACCGACACTTATGGCTACACCTTC	CASTDTYGYTF
TRBV9	TRBJ2-7	NA	14	few	TGTGCCAGCAGCGGCGGGACCGAGAACTACGAGCAGTACTTC	CASSGGTENYEQYF
TRBV20-1	TRBJ2-5	NA	11	NA	TGCAGTGCTCTGAAATCGGAGACCCAGTACTTC	CSALKSETQYF
TRBV29-1	TRBJ2-1	NA	12	many	TGCAGCGATGTGCCCGTGGGCGATGAGCAGTTCTTC	CSDVPVGDEQFF
TRBV5-1	TRBJ2-3	TRBD2	16	many	TGCGCCAGCAGCTTGGAACTAGCGGGGAGCACAGATACGCAGTATTTT	CASSLELAGSTDTQYF
TRBV12-3/TRBV12-4	TRBJ2-1	NA	17	many	TGTGCCAGCAGTTTTAGGGTACGGGGGGCCACCTACAATGAGCAGTTCTTC	CASSFRVRGATYNEQFF
TRBV3-1	TRBJ2-7	TRBD2	14	NA	TGTGCCAGCAGCCTTCAGCGGGAGGCCTACGAGCAGTACTTC	CASSLQREAYEQYF
TRBV6-5	TRBJ2-1	NA	15	NA	TGTGCCAGCAGTTCACGTCGGGGGAGCCGGAGTGAGCAGTTCTTC	CASSSRRGSRSEQFF
TRBV24-1	TRBJ2-2	TRBD1	16	few	TGTGCCGCCAGTGATTCCACAGGGGGGCCGGGCGGGGAGCTGTTTTTT	CAASDSTGGPGGELFF
TRBV7-9	TRBJ2-7	NA	12	few	TGTGCCAGTCCAGGGCCCCGGGGCGAGCAGTACTTC	CASPGPRGEQYF
TRBV20-1	TRBJ2-1	NA	14	NA	TGCAGTCCTTTGGACTACCATACCTACAATGAGCAGTTCTTC	CSPLDYHTYNEQFF
TRBV6-5	TRBJ2-2	TRBD1	15	few	TGTGCCAGCAGCGGACAGGGGGCGCGGACCGGGGAGCTGTTTTTT	CASSGQGARTGELFF
TRBV3-1	TRBJ1-2	TRBD1	14	NA	TGTGCCAGCGGGAGCCGGACAGGGAACTATGGCTGCACCTTC	CASGSRTGNYGCTF
TRBV7-2	TRBJ1-2	NA	15	NA	TGTGCCAGCAGCTTAGACGGAAGAAGGATTTATGGCTACACCTTC	CASSLDGRRIYGYTF
TRBV28	TRBJ1-5	TRBD1	15	NA	TGTGCCAGCAGTCCCACGAAGGGGGCGGGTCAGCCCCAGCATTTT	CASSPTKGAGQPQHF
TRBV12-3/TRBV12-4	TRBJ2-1	TRBD2	15	many	TGTGCCAGCAGCTATAGGACTAGCGGGGGGAATGAGCAGTTCTTC	CASSYRTSGGNEQFF
TRBV29-1	TRBJ2-4	NA	13	NA	TGCAGCGGCTTTATAGTGGGGGAGGACATTCAGTACTTC	CSGFIVGEDIQYF